This TCR beta chain was found in a study of identical twins. Study-wide findings and caveats: For zero-insertion analyses, partial confounding could come from invariant MAIT and iNKT cells.

Points on this clonotype: The antigen is undetermined.

V shed 7 bases and J shed 3 bases, with 11 bases lying between them. This CDR3 has 13 residues. Each CDR3 protein gets one entry after TCRdb re-called the 5' RACE reads with MiXCR. The sample shows a few hundred thousand distinct CDR3 sequences, about 24% of them seen only once. These same records also appear under a second study, on T cells expressing NK-cell markers.

The TCR originated in a woman younger than 35 in good health. Material: CD4+ T cells sorted from blood. The rearrangement links TRBV12-3 or TRBV12-4 to TRBJ2-3; D is undetermined. The CDR3 DNA is TGTGCCAGCAATCTCCTTTGGACAGATACGCAGTATTTT. It codes for CASNLLWTDTQYF.